There are a few counts of the clone carrying this T cell receptor beta chain. Its antigen is not identified. These data belong to a study of T cells in Graves' hyperthyroidism and ophthalmopathy. Study results and caveats: Progression to ophthalmopathy was predicted a median of 6.5 months early.

Amplification of TCR beta CDR3 regions used RNA as the template. A first-round RT-PCR of the TCR CDR3 used the HTBI primer set. Using its own MiXCR run on the multiplex PCR reads, TCRdb lists one record per CDR3 protein. The data hold just under 750,000 distinct CDR3 sequences, with around a third observed a single time. Patients counted as stable if ophthalmopathy did not develop within 18 months. The study left out patients who had uncontrolled infection, other autoimmune disease, pregnancy or lactation. Extraction of PBMCs used approximately 10 ml of fresh peripheral blood. The receptor was isolated from a woman in her thirties or forties with Graves' hyperthyroidism. The sample comprised blood.

CDR3 region: CASSQSSPGTGSDEQYF. The DNA of the CDR3 is TGTGCCAGCAGTCAATCCTCGCCCGGGACAGGGTCAGACGAGCAGTACTTC. The chain is built from TRBV6-5 and TRBJ2-7, with 9 bases aligning to TRBD1. The CDR3 consists of 17 residues. J lost 5 bases, V lost 5 bases, and 16 bases had no gene match. Germline assignment: CDR1 MNHEY and CDR2 SVGAGI.